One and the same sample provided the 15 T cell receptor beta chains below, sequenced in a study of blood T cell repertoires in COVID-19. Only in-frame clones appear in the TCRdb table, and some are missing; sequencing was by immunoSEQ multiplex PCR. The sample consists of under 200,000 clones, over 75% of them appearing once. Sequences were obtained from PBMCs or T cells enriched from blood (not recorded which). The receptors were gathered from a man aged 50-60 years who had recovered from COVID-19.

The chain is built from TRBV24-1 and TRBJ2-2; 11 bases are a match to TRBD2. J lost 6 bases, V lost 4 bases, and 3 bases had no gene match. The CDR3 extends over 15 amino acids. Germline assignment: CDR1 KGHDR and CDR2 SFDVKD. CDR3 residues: CATSDSSGRSGELFF. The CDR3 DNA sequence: TGTGCCACCAGTGACTCTAGCGGGAGGTCCGGGGAGCTGTTTTTT.

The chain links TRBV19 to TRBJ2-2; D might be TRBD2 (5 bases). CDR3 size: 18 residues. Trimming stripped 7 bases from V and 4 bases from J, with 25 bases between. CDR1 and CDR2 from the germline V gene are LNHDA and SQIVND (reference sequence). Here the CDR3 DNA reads TGTGCCAGTACCCCTCCAGGCTTAGGGCCTCGGGGCACCGGGGAGCTGTTTTTT. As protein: CASTPPGLGPRGTGELFF.

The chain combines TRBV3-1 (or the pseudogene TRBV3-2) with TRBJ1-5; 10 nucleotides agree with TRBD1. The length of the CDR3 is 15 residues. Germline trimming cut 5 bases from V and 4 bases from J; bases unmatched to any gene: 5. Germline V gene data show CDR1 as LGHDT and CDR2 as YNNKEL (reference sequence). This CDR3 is CASSERTGGNQPQHF. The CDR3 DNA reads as TGTGCCAGCAGCGAGAGGACAGGGGGGAATCAGCCCCAGCATTTT.

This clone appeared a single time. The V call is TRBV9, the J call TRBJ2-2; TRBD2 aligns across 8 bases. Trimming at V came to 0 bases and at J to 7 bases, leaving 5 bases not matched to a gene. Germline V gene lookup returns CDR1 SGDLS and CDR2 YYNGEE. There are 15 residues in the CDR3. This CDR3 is CASSVAGGPNGELFF. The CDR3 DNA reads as TGTGCCAGCAGCGTAGCGGGGGGGCCGAACGGGGAGCTGTTTTTT.

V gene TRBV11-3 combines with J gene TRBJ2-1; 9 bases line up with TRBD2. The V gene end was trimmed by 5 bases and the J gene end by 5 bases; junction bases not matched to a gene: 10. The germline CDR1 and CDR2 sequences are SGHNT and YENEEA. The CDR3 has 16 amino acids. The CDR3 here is CASSPQGSGSNNEQFF. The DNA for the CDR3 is TGTGCCAGCAGCCCGCAAGGTAGCGGGAGTAACAATGAGCAGTTCTTC.

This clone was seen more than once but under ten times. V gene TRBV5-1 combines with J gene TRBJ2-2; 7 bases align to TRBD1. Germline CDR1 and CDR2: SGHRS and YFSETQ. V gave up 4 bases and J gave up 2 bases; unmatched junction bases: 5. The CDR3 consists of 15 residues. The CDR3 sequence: CASSRDRPNTGELFF. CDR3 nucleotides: TGCGCCAGCAGCCGGGACAGACCAAACACCGGGGAGCTGTTTTTT.

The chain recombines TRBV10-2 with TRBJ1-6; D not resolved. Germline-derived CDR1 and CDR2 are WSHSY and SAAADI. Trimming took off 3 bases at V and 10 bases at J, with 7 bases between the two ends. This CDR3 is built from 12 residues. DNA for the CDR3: TGCGCCAGCAGTGATCCGCGCTCACCCCTCCACTTT. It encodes CASSDPRSPLHF.

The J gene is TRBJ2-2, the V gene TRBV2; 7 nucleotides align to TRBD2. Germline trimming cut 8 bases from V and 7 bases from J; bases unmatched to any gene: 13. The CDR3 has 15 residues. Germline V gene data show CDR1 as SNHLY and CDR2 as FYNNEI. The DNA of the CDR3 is TGTGCCAGCGGGGGGGATACACCGAAGGGCGGGGAGCTGTTTTTT. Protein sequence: CASGGDTPKGGELFF.

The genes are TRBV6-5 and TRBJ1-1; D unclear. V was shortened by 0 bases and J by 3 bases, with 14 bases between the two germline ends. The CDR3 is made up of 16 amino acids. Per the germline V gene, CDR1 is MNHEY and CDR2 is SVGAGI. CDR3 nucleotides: TGTGCCAGCAGTTACTCGATCGTAACGGTAGACACTGAAGCTTTCTTT. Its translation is CASSYSIVTVDTEAFF.

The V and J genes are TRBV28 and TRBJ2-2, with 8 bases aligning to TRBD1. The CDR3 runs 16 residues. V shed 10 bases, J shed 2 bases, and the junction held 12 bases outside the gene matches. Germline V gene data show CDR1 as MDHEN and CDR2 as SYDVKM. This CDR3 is CATLKGGQGNTGELFF. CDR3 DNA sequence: TGTGCCACCCTAAAAGGTGGACAGGGCAACACCGGGGAGCTGTTTTTT.

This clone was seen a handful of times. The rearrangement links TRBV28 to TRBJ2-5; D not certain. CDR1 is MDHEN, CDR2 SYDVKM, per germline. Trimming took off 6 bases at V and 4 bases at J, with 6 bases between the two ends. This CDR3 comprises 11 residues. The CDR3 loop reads CASSRGETQYF. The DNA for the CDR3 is TGTGCCAGCAGCCGAGGAGAGACCCAGTACTTC.

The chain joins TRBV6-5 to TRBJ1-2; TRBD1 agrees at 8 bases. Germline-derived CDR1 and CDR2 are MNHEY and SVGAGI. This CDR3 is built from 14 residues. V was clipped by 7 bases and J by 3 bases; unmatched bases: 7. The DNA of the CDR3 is TGTGCCAGCAACCTGGACAGGGCTGACTATGGCTACACCTTC. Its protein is CASNLDRADYGYTF.

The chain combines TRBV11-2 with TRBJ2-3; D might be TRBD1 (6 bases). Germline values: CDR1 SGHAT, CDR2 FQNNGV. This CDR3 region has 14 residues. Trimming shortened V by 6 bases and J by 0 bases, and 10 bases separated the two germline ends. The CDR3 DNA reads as TGTGCCAGCAGAACGACAGGTAGCACAGATACGCAGTATTTT. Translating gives CASRTTGSTDTQYF.

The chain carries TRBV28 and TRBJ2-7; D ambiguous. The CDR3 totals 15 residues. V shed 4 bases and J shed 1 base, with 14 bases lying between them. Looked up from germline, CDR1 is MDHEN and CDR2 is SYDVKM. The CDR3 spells CASSSPLGLSYEQYF. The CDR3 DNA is TGTGCCAGCAGTTCCCCACTGGGCCTTTCCTACGAGCAGTACTTC.

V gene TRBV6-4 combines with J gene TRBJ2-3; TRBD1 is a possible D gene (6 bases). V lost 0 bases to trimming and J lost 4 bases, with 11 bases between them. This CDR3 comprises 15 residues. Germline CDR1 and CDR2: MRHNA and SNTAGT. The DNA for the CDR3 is TGTGCCAGCAGTGACTCTGAGACAGGCCCAGATACGCAGTATTTT. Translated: CASSDSETGPDTQYF.